This passage covers 11 T cell receptor beta chains from one sample sequenced in a study of T-cell reconstitution after alpha-beta-depleted transplantation in children. It was with unique molecular identifiers that the TCRbeta library was prepared. TCRdb re-derived calls from the PCR reads in MiXCR, one entry per CDR3 protein. In the table there are roughly 590,000 distinct CDR3 sequences, roughly 17% of which are singletons. Material: PBMCs from the stem cell graft donor, obtained from the stem cell graft. These receptors originate from a human donor who donated a stem cell graft to a child with acute myeloid leukemia.

Many counts were recorded for this clonotype. The J gene is TRBJ2-7, the V gene TRBV12-3 or TRBV12-4; D uncertain. The CDR3 covers 12 residues. The V gene lost 2 bases and the J gene lost 7 bases, with 9 bases spanning the gap. The CDR3 DNA reads TGTGCCAGCAGTTTATGGGGATTTGAGCAGTACGTC. Its protein is CASSLWGFEQYV.

Many counts were recorded for this clonotype. This sequence joins TRBV20-1 and TRBJ1-6, with no clear D. Germline loops: CDR1 DFQATT, CDR2 SNEGSKA (reference sequence). The germline V and J ends were trimmed by 6 bases and 2 bases, with 11 bases remaining between them. The CDR3 has 14 amino acids. The CDR3 DNA sequence: TGCAGTGCCCGCCCGGGTCCCTATAATTCACCCCTCCACTTT. Encoded protein: CSARPGPYNSPLHF.

This clonotype was seen many times. The gene calls are TRBV20-1 and TRBJ2-4; possible D gene TRBD1, 6 bases. Germline V gene data show CDR1 as DFQATT and CDR2 as SNEGSKA (reference sequence). The CDR3 totals 15 residues. Deletions cut 5 bases from V and 4 bases from J, with 18 bases between. The CDR3 coding sequence is TGCAGTGCTCGAAATCCGGGACAAGGAAAAAACATTCAGTACTTC. Translation gives CSARNPGQGKNIQYF.

The chain links TRBV4-1 to TRBJ1-1, with D unresolved. CDR3 length: 13 amino acids. From germline, CDR1 is MGHRA and CDR2 YSYEKL. V lost 1 base to trimming and J lost 0 bases, with 3 bases between them. CDR3 residues: CASSQAVNTEAFF. The CDR3 coding sequence is TGCGCCAGCAGCCAAGCAGTGAACACTGAAGCTTTCTTT.

With regard to this clonotype: The conserved closing phenylalanine or tryptophan is absent in this CDR3, likely reflecting a read error. J is TRBJ2-1 and V is TRBV9; 11 bases agree with TRBD1. This CDR3 is 16 amino acids long. CDR1 SGDLS and CDR2 YYNGEE come from the germline V gene. V lost 3 bases, J lost 5 bases, and 7 bases stayed unmatched. This CDR3 reads CASSEPGQGANNEQFC. As DNA, the CDR3 is TGTGCCAGCAGCGAACCCGGACAGGGGGCCAACAATGAGCAGTTCTGC.

The table lists this clonotype with a few counts. The chain combines TRBV7-9 with TRBJ1-2; D is undetermined. Germline lookup yields CDR1 SEHNR and CDR2 FQNEAQ (reference sequence). Trimming took off 2 bases at V and 5 bases at J, with 9 bases between the two ends. CDR3 length equals 13 residues. The CDR3 loop is CASSLSLGYGYTF. DNA of the CDR3: TGTGCCAGCAGCTTAAGCCTAGGATATGGCTACACCTTC.

The gene calls are TRBV5-1 and TRBJ2-1, with D unresolved. CDR1 is SGHRS and CDR2 is YFSETQ in the germline V gene. The CDR3 sequence is 14 residues long. The V end was cut by 1 base, the J end by 1 base, with 6 bases between. The CDR3 reads CASSLTDSYNEQFF. CDR3 bases: TGCGCCAGCAGCTTGACTGATTCCTACAATGAGCAGTTCTTC.

V gene TRBV3-1 combines with J gene TRBJ2-1; 9 nucleotides agree with TRBD1. CDR1 and CDR2 from the germline V gene are LGHDT and YNNKEL (reference sequence). The CDR3 is 15 amino acids. The junction had 5 bases not matched to a gene; V was cut back by 1 base and J by 7 bases. The chain's CDR3 is CASSQGTGAPNEQFF. CDR3 nucleotides: TGTGCCAGCAGCCAAGGGACAGGGGCGCCAAATGAGCAGTTCTTC.

CDR3: CASGNPRGAAETQYF. In DNA, the CDR3 is TGTGCCAGCGGGAACCCGCGGGGGGCCGCAGAGACCCAGTACTTC. This rearrangement joins TRBV11-3 to TRBJ2-5; 8 bases match TRBD2. V dropped 8 bases and J dropped 4; count of bases not matched to a gene: 12. CDR3 length: 15 residues. Germline loops: CDR1 SGHNT, CDR2 YENEEA.

The sample holds many counts of this clonotype. V and J are TRBV20-1 and TRBJ2-1, with 7 bases fitting TRBD2. The CDR3 has 12 amino acids. Trimming at V came to 1 base and at J to 10 bases, leaving 4 bases not matched to a gene. Germline V gene data show CDR1 as DFQATT and CDR2 as SNEGSKA (reference sequence). CDR3 sequence reads: CSARADGGEQFF. In DNA form, the CDR3 reads TGCAGTGCTAGAGCGGACGGGGGGGAGCAGTTCTTC.

The V call is TRBV7-6, the J call TRBJ1-4; TRBD1 matches at 8 bases. The CDR3 loop spans 14 amino acids. Germline trimming cut 5 bases from V and 7 bases from J; bases unmatched to any gene: 6. Looked up from germline, CDR1 is SGHVS and CDR2 is FNYEAQ. The CDR3 nucleotides read TGTGCCAGCAGCCCAAGGACAGGGTTTGAAAAACTGTTTTTT. Translated: CASSPRTGFEKLFF.